Shown below are 2 T cell receptor beta chains from a single sample sequenced in a study of CD8+ T cells in alopecia areata. Treatment noted: oral pan-JAK inhibitor, 5-10 mg twice daily. Extracted RNA was reverse transcribed into cDNA, the sequencing template. TCRdb's table, derived via immunoSEQ multiplex PCR, lists solely in-frame clones and lacks some. In the table there are 90,000 to 120,000 clones, 84% of which are singletons. The source material was CD8+ T cells sorted from blood, sampled at week 24, from a patient treated with tofacitinib. The source of these receptors is a human donor with alopecia areata.

This clone has only a few counts. The chain has TRBV2 and TRBJ2-7; TRBD2 matches at 10 bases. V trimming: 1 base; J trimming: 3 bases; junction bases outside the gene matches: 12. CDR1 is SNHLY and CDR2 is FYNNEI in the germline V gene. CDR3 length: 18 amino acids. CDR3 in DNA: TGTGCCAGCAGTGAAGAGCTAGCGGGGGCCCGTGGGGGCTACGAGCAGTACTTC. As protein: CASSEELAGARGGYEQYF.

J is TRBJ2-3 and V is TRBV11-1, with a possible D match to TRBD2 (6 bases). The germline V and J ends were trimmed by 5 bases and 2 bases, with 14 bases remaining between them. CDR1 is SGHAT, CDR2 FQDESV, per germline (reference sequence). CDR3 length equals 15 residues. CDR3 sequence: CASSRGTVATDTQYF. The CDR3 nucleotides are TGTGCCAGCAGCCGCGGGACGGTAGCCACAGATACGCAGTATTTT. Complete variable domain (other parts from reference TRBV11-1 and TRBJ2-3): EAEVAQSPRYKITEKSQAVAFWCDPISGHATLYWYRQILGQGPELLVQFQDESVVDDSQLPKDRFSAERLKGVDSTLKIQPAELGDSAMYLCASSRGTVATDTQYFGPGTRLTVL.